This T cell receptor (beta chain) was recovered during a study of blood T cell repertoires in COVID-19. Overall study context: Donors in the United States, Italy and Spain gave samples during acute or convalescent COVID-19.

Here immunoSEQ multiplex PCR was the method, and the copy in TCRdb shows in-frame clones only, minus some. The data contain tens of thousands of clones, roughly 88% of them singletons. This clone is a singleton in its sample. Trimming removed 2 bases from V and 7 bases from J, with 20 bases in between. The CDR3 extends over 16 amino acids. Germline V gene data show CDR1 as KGHSH and CDR2 as LQKENI. The sequence derives from a human donor in a cohort sampled during active COVID-19. Sequenced material: peripheral blood. This rearrangement joins TRBV18 to TRBJ1-2; possible D gene TRBD1, 6 bases. CDR3 DNA: TGTGCCAGCTCACCATTACAGGGTGGGGGTTCGAGTGGCTACACCTTC. This gives the protein CASSPLQGGGSSGYTF.